This is a list of T cell receptor beta chains from one sample in a study of response to subunit inactivated influenza vaccine. Via MiXCR, TCRdb re-called the RT-PCR reads, giving one row per CDR3 protein. Among some 480,000 distinct CDR3 sequences listed, 11% were seen once. Here the sequenced sample was PBMCs from blood, taken roughly 48 days after vaccination. The receptors stem from a man in his fifties or sixties who received an inactivated influenza vaccine. The CDR3 runs from the conserved cysteine through the conserved F or W. Fields, in order: V gene, J gene, clone size, CDR3 protein. Some rows have no size entry. The others give once, few or many, or a class for an expanded clone.

TRBV20-1	TRBJ2-1	few	CSARASGEQFF
TRBV20-1	TRBJ1-4	few	CSARDGGLGKLFF
TRBV6-1	TRBJ1-2	many	CASIPAGLNYGYTF
TRBV4-2	TRBJ2-7	NA	CASSQLVGQAYEQYF
TRBV12-3/TRBV12-4	TRBJ2-2	NA	CASSFPRGTGELFF
TRBV20-1	TRBJ2-7	few	CSATPGLAGGLTYEQYF
TRBV5-1	TRBJ2-1	few	CASSIEVNEQFF
TRBV5-1	TRBJ2-2	NA	CASSSPGTSGVSGELFF
TRBV3-1	TRBJ2-1	few	CASSQPAGDYNEQFF
TRBV7-9	TRBJ2-1	many	CASMGGTGSSYNEQFF
TRBV29-1	TRBJ2-1	NA	CSVDRWGEQFF
TRBV20-1	TRBJ2-2	few	CSARDGSGGSGELFF
TRBV29-1	TRBJ2-2	many	CSVGDTFTGELFF
TRBV28	TRBJ2-5	many	CASLLTGTQETQYF
TRBV27	TRBJ2-1	few	CASSQGVSGNYNEQFF
TRBV12-3/TRBV12-4	TRBJ2-7	few	CASSFSRGEQYF
TRBV5-4	TRBJ2-2	NA	CASSLLSGYGFAGTGELFF
TRBV11-1	TRBJ1-2	few	CASSLYGGNYGYTF
TRBV24-1	TRBJ2-7	many	CATSDLFLRQYF
TRBV5-1	TRBJ2-3	many	CASSRDRGTDTQYF
TRBV7-2	TRBJ1-2	NA	CASSLGETVYGYTF
TRBV7-9	TRBJ2-1	many	CASSPQGQRRECRFF
TRBV7-2	TRBJ1-2	few	CASSLVGTTYGYTF
TRBV12-3/TRBV12-4	TRBJ2-7	many	CASRQGTHDEQYF
TRBV5-6	TRBJ2-7	few	CASSLATPGEQYF
TRBV20-1	TRBJ2-7	many	CSASGTLYEQYF
TRBV6-1	TRBJ1-4	few	CASSMGRNNEKLFF
TRBV4-1	TRBJ2-1	NA	CASSQDLPTSGTILNNEQFF
TRBV28	TRBJ1-5	NA	CASSSGTGWQPQHF
TRBV4-3	TRBJ2-7	few	CASSQGAAGQGAYEQYF
TRBV20-1	TRBJ2-5	many	CSASRGDRETQYF
TRBV20-1	TRBJ2-3	many	CSARVPGRGTQYF
TRBV20-1	TRBJ1-1	few	CSARSMGQGAFNTEAFF
TRBV20-1	TRBJ2-1	few	CSARDPRGSGDEQFF
TRBV10-3	TRBJ2-3	NA	CAISEPGAFNTQYF
TRBV6-8	TRBJ1-6	NA	CASSKTRGLKNSPLHF
TRBV5-1	TRBJ2-5	few	CASSLDAGGNQETQYF
TRBV4-1	TRBJ1-1	NA	CASSQWSGTGGFEAFF
TRBV7-9	TRBJ1-5	many	CASSLGLGVQPQHF
TRBV5-1	TRBJ1-2	many	CASSLVWGTGYGYTF
TRBV6-5	TRBJ2-1	NA	CASSYRRREGDNEQFF
TRBV14	TRBJ1-1	NA	CASTTGGKTEAFF
TRBV7-2	TRBJ2-6	few	CASSLAWTALSGANVLTF
TRBV6-1	TRBJ2-2	NA	CASRLPEGQGANTGELFF
TRBV12-3/TRBV12-4	TRBJ1-1	many	CASSFRGGGTEAFF
TRBV28	TRBJ1-1	NA	CASSIQGTEAFF
TRBV12-3/TRBV12-4	TRBJ2-2	NA	CASSSTGGAAGELFF
TRBV15	TRBJ2-1	NA	CATSRATSGRYNEQFF
TRBV20-1	TRBJ2-2	NA	CSASESRNTGELFF
TRBV10-3	TRBJ2-1	many	CAISESTSGRRSSYNEQFF
TRBV5-1	TRBJ1-1	many	CASSFSGNTEAFF
TRBV20-1	TRBJ1-2	few	CSAFRTGGSSGYTF